These T cell receptor beta chains were read from a single sample in a study of CD8 T cells in ankylosing spondylitis. TCRdb analysed the 5' RACE reads with MiXCR anew, one entry per CDR3 protein. This table holds about 440,000 distinct CDR3 sequences, approximately 17% found once. Sequences were obtained from blood, either unsorted or a sorted T cell fraction (not recorded which). The receptor set was obtained from a male donor with ankylosing spondylitis. The CDR3 runs from the conserved cysteine through the conserved F or W. D genes are given only for firm matches. Not all rows give a size; the values are once, few, many and, for expanded clones, a class.

CDR3,DNA,D,V,size,J,length
CATSRPSTDTQYF,TGTGCCACCTCCCGACCCAGCACAGATACGCAGTATTTT,.,TRBV3-1,few,TRBJ2-3,13
CASSLGRSNAEAFF,TGTGCCAGCAGTTTAGGCAGGTCCAACGCTGAAGCTTTCTTT,.,TRBV12-3/TRBV12-4,few,TRBJ1-1,14
CASRIRGTGELFF,TGTGCCAGCCGGATCAGGGGCACCGGGGAGCTGTTTTTT,.,TRBV6-1,many,TRBJ2-2,13
CASSPLSGSSGEQFF,TGTGCCAGCTCACCACTAAGCGGGAGTTCGGGGGAGCAGTTCTTC,TRBD2,TRBV18,.,TRBJ2-1,15
CASRGDRGVSNRISGANVLTF,TGTGCCAGCAGGGGGGACAGGGGGGTATCTAACCGAATCTCTGGGGCCAACGTCCTGACTTTC,TRBD1,TRBV6-2/TRBV6-3,.,TRBJ2-6,21
CSAHITDSPLHF,TGCAGTGCCCACATTACGGATTCACCCCTCCACTTT,.,TRBV20-1,few,TRBJ1-6,12
CSVRRGASADNEQFF,TGCAGCGTTCGGAGGGGGGCTAGCGCAGACAATGAGCAGTTCTTC,.,TRBV29-1,many,TRBJ2-1,15
CSAIMTDYSNQPQHF,TGCAGTGCAATAATGACAGATTATAGCAATCAGCCCCAGCATTTT,.,TRBV20-1,.,TRBJ1-5,15
CSVVSPTDTQYF,TGCAGCGTTGTATCCCCCACAGATACGCAGTATTTT,.,TRBV29-1,few,TRBJ2-3,12
CASSPRREGEYNEQFF,TGTGCCAGCTCACCTCGGCGGGAGGGCGAATACAATGAGCAGTTCTTC,TRBD2,TRBV18,.,TRBJ2-1,16